This T cell receptor (beta chain) appears in the sequencing data of a study of cytomegalovirus exposure and HLA in healthy donors. General study findings and limits: Some V segments, TRBV6-2 and TRBV6-3 among them, were indistinguishable and were therefore excluded. It was reported that the classifier diagnosed cytomegalovirus status with high specificity and sensitivity in both the original and validation cohorts. Later analysis suggested links between common viral pathogens and several top significant clusters. A previous analysis found most TCR beta V segments productive roughly 87% or roughly 30% of the time.

PCR amplification relied on 60 Vbeta primers (plus 13 Jbeta primers). Using immunoSEQ multiplex PCR, the repertoire was profiled, and TCRdb retains in-frame clones only, with some absent. The table records approximately 170,000 clones, roughly four fifths of them present only once. This clone has just a few counts. Its antigen remains unidentified. CDR3 length: 17 amino acids. Trimming took off 5 bases at V and 0 bases at J, with 17 bases between the two ends. Germline CDR1 and CDR2: KGHSH and LQKENI. The clonotype was recovered from a female donor in good health and CMV-seronegative. Sequenced input: PBMCs. The chain carries TRBV18 and TRBJ2-1, with D possibly matching TRBD2 (6 bases). The CDR3 loop reads CASSILVAGSSYNEQFF. The CDR3 nucleotides are TGTGCCAGCTCAATTCTTGTTGCGGGGAGCTCCTACAATGAGCAGTTCTTC.